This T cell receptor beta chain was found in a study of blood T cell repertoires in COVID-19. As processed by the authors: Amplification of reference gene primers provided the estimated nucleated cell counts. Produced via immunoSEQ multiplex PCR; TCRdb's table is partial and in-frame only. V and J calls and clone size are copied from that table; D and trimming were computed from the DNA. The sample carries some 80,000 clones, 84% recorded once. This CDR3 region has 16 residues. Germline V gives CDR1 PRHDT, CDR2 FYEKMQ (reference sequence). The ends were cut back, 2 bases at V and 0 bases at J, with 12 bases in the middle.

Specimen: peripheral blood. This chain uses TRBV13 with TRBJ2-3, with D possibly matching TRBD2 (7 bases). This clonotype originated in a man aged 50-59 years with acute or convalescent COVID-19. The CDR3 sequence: CASSLRGAPSTDTQYF. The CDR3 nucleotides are TGTGCCAGCAGCTTACGGGGGGCCCCTAGCACAGATACGCAGTATTTT. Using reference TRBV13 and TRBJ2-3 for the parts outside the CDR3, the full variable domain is AAGVIQSPRHLIKEKRETATLKCYPIPRHDTVYWYQQGPGQDPQFLISFYEKMQSDKGSIPDRFSAQQFSDYHSELNMSSLELGDSALYFCASSLRGAPSTDTQYFGPGTRLTVL.